Listed below are T cell receptor beta chains from one sample, sequenced in a study of cytomegalovirus exposure and HLA in healthy donors. Sequenced by immunoSEQ multiplex PCR; TCRdb stores in-frame clones only, minus some. The repertoire consists of around 140,000 clones, with roughly 79% occurring once and the leading ten covering approximately 1.4%. The sample taken for sequencing was PBMCs. The receptors come from a woman in her thirties or forties in good health and CMV-seronegative. Each CDR3 is given with its conserved first and last residue. D genes are given only for firm matches. A row's size may be missing; if present it is once, few, many or a size class.

>TRBJ1-6|-|-|TRBV7-2
TGTGCCAGCAGCCAATCGAGGTCTCTCCTCCACTTT
CASSQSRSLLHF
>TRBJ2-3|-|TRBD1|TRBV4-2
TGTGCCAGTGGGGACAGGGCCACAGATACGCAGTATTTT
CASGDRATDTQYF
>TRBJ1-1|few|-|TRBV6-5
TGTGCCAGCAGTTATGCCTCAGATCTTAACACTGAAGCTTTCTTT
CASSYASDLNTEAFF
>TRBJ2-7|-|TRBD1|TRBV6-6
TGTGCCAGCAGTTACTCGCCGGGACAGGGGGAGCAGTACTTC
CASSYSPGQGEQYF
>TRBJ2-7|-|-|TRBV2
TGTGCCAGCAGCGCTGACAAGCCCTACGAGCAGTACTTC
CASSADKPYEQYF
>TRBJ2-3|-|-|TRBV7-2
TGTGCCAGCAGCCCCGTGGGTACGGGGGTTAGGGGAAATACGCAGTATTTT
CASSPVGTGVRGNTQYF
>TRBJ1-1|few|-|TRBV30
TGTGCCTGGAGAGTAAACCGGGAAGCTTTCTTT
CAWRVNREAFF
>TRBJ2-7|-|-|TRBV18
TGTGCCAGCTCACCGTTAGAGGTAACCGACGAGCAGTACTTC
CASSPLEVTDEQYF
>TRBJ1-1|-|-|TRBV4-2
TGTGCCAGCAGCCAAGAGGCCCTGAACACTGAAGCTTTCTTT
CASSQEALNTEAFF
>TRBJ2-1|-|-|TRBV5-1
TGCGCCAGCAGCGTTGAGGAGCAGTTCTTC
CASSVEEQFF
>TRBJ2-5|once|-|TRBV6-5
TGTGCCAGCAGTTACGACAGGACCCGAGAGACCCAGTACTTC
CASSYDRTRETQYF
>TRBJ2-1|-|TRBD1|TRBV19
TGTGCCAGTAGCAAGGACAGGGGCCACAATGAGCAGTTCTTC
CASSKDRGHNEQFF
>TRBJ1-5|-|-|TRBV5-5
TGTGCCAGCAGCTTGGACAGCAGGGGCGTAGGACAGCCCCAGCATTTT
CASSLDSRGVGQPQHF
>TRBJ1-2|few|-|TRBV28
TGTGCCGCTGGATGGGGGCTTAGTGGCTACACCTTC
CAAGWGLSGYTF
>TRBJ1-2|-|TRBD1|TRBV25-1
TGTGCCAGCATTGACAGGGTAAGTGGCTACACCTTC
CASIDRVSGYTF
>TRBJ1-5|-|-|TRBV18
TGTGCCAGCTCGGTGGAGGGCAATCAGCCCCAGCATTTT
CASSVEGNQPQHF
>TRBJ2-1|-|-|TRBV2
TGTGCCAGCAGTTCCGGAGGTGAGCAGTTCTTC
CASSSGGEQFF
>TRBJ1-2|-|-|TRBV4-2
TGTGCCAGCAGCCAAGAGGGTCGGGGAGGGGGCTATGGCTACACCTTC
CASSQEGRGGGYGYTF
>TRBJ2-1|-|-|TRBV4-1
TGCGCCAGCAGCCAAGCGGGGGACTCCTACAATGAGCAGTTCTTC
CASSQAGDSYNEQFF
>TRBJ2-3|-|TRBD2|TRBV6-5
TGTGCCAGCAGTTACGGGCTAGCGGGGGCCCGAGATACGCAGTATTTT
CASSYGLAGARDTQYF
>TRBJ1-2|-|TRBD1|TRBV6-6
TGTGCCAGCAGGAGAACCACCGGGACAGATTATGGCTACACCTTC
CASRRTTGTDYGYTF
>TRBJ2-3|-|TRBD1|TRBV5-4
TGTGCCAGCAGCTACCCCACGGACAGGGCATCAGATACGCAGTATTTT
CASSYPTDRASDTQYF
>TRBJ2-6|-|TRBD2|TRBV9
TGTGCCAGCAGGTGGAGGGAGGGGCCTGGGGCCAACGTCCTGACTTTC
CASRWREGPGANVLTF
>TRBJ1-1|-|-|TRBV6-5
TGTGCCAGCAGTCCAACAGGGTTCACTGAAGCTTTCTTT
CASSPTGFTEAFF